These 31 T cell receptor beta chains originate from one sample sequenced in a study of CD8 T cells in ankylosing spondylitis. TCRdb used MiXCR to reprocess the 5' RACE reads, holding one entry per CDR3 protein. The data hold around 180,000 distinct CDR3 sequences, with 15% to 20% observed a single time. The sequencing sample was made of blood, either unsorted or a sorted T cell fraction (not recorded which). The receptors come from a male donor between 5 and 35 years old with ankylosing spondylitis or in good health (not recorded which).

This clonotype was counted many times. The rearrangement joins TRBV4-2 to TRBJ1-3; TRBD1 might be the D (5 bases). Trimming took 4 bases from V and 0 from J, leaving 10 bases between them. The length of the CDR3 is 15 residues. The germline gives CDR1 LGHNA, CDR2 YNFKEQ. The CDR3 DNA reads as TGTGCCAGCAGCCCCCGGGACGGCTCTGGAAACACCATATATTTT. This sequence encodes CASSPRDGSGNTIYF.

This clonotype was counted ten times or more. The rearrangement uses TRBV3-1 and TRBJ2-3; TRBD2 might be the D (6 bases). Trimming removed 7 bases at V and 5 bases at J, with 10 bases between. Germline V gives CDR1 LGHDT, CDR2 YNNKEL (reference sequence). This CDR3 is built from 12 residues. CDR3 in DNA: TGTGCCAGCACCCGGGGGTTAGATACGCAGTATTTT. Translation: CASTRGLDTQYF.

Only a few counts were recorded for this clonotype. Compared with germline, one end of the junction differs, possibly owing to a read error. The CDR3 region is CASSITSGSSEQYF. For the CDR3, the DNA is TGTGCCAGCAGCATAACTAGCGGGAGCTCCGAGCAGTACTTC. The genes are TRBV7-3 and TRBJ2-7; TRBD2 agrees at 11 bases. CDR3 size: 14 residues. Looked up from germline, CDR1 is SGHTA and CDR2 is FQGTGA.

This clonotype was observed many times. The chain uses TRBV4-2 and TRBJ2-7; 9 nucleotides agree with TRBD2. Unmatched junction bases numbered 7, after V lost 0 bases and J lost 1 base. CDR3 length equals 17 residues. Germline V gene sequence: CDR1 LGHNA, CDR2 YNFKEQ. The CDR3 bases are TGTGCCAGCAGCCAAGATCCTAGCGGGGCACTATCCTACGAGCAGTACTTC. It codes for CASSQDPSGALSYEQYF.

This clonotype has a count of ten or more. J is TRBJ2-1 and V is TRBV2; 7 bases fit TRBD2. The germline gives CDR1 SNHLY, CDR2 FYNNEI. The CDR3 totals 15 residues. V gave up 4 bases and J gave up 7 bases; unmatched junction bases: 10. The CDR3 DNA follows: TGTGCCAGCAGTGCCGAGGGAGGGCCTCGGAATGAGCAGTTCTTC. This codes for CASSAEGGPRNEQFF.

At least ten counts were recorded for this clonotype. The CDR3 is CASSQDIGTDTQYF. In DNA form, the CDR3 reads TGTGCCAGCAGCCAAGATATAGGGACAGATACGCAGTATTTT. The rearrangement uses TRBV3-1 and TRBJ2-3; D not resolved. The CDR3 is 14 amino acids. Germline CDR1 LGHDT, CDR2 YNNKEL (reference sequence). Trimming shortened V by 0 bases and J by 3 bases, and 7 bases separated the two germline ends.

The CDR3 DNA reads as TGTGCCATCAGTGCCGGGAGCGAGCAGTACGTC. It encodes CAISAGSEQYV. The rearrangement links TRBV10-3 to TRBJ2-7, with D possibly being TRBD2 (6 bases). Germline V gene sequence: CDR1 ENHRY, CDR2 SYGVKD. This CDR3 has 11 residues. V lost 4 bases and J 6 bases, leaving 7 bases between the germline ends.

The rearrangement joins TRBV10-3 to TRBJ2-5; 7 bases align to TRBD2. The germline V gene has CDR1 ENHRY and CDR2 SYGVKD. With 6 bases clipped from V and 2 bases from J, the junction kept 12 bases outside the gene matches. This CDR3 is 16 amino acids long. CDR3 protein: CAIRDRLADPQETQYF. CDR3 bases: TGTGCCATCAGGGATCGCCTAGCGGATCCTCAAGAGACCCAGTACTTC.

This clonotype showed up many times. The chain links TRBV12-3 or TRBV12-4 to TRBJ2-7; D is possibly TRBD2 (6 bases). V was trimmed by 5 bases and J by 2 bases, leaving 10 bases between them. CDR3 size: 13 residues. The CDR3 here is CASSPGEAYEQYV. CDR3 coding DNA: TGTGCCAGCAGTCCGGGAGAAGCCTACGAGCAGTACGTC.

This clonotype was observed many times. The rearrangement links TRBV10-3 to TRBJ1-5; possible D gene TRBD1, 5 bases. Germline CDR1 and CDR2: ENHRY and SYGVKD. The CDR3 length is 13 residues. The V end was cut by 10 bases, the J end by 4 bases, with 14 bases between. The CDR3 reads CASKLQDNQPQHF. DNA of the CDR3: TGTGCCAGTAAATTACAGGATAATCAGCCCCAGCATTTT.

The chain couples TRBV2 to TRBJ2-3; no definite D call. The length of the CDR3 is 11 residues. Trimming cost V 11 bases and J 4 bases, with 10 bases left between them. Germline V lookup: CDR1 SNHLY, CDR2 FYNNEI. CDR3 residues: CAGAKPDTQYF. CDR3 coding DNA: TGTGCCGGCGCGAAACCAGATACGCAGTATTTT.

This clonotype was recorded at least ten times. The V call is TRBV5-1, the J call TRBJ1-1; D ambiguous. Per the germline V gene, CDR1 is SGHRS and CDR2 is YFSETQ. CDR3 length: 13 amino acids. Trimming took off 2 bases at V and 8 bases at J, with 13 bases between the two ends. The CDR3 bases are TGCGCCAGCAGCTTTGCGCGGTCGGCAGAAGCTTTCTTT. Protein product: CASSFARSAEAFF.

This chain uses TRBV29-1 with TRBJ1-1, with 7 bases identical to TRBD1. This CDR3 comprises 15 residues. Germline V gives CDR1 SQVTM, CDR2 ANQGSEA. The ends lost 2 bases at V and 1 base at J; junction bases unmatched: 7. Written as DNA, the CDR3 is TGCAGCGTTGAACATACGGGACAGCGGAACACTGAAGCTTTCTTT. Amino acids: CSVEHTGQRNTEAFF. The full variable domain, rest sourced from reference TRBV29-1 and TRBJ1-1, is SAVISQKPSRDICQRGTSLTIQCQVDSQVTMMFWYRQQPGQSLTLIATANQGSEATYESGFVIDKFPISRPNLTFSTLTVSNMSPEDSSIYLCSVEHTGQRNTEAFFGQGTRLTVV.

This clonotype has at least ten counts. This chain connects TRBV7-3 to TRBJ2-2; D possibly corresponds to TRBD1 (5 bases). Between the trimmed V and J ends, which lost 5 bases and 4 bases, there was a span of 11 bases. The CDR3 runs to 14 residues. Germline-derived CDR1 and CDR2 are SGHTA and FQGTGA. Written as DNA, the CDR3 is TGTGCCAGCAGCCCAGTTAGGGGCACCGGGGAGCTGTTTTTT. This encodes CASSPVRGTGELFF. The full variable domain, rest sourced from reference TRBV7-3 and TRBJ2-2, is GAGVSQTPSNKVTEKGKYVELRCDPISGHTALYWYRQSLGQGPEFLIYFQGTGAADDSGLPNDRFFAVRPEGSVSTLKIQRTERGDSAVYLCASSPVRGTGELFFGEGSRLTVL.

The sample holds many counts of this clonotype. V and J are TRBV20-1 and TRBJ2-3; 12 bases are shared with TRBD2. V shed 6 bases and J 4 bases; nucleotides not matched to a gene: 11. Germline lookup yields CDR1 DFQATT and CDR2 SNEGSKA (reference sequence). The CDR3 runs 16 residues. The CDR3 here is CSARAPTSGSADTQYF. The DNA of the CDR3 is TGCAGTGCAAGGGCCCCGACTAGCGGGAGCGCAGATACGCAGTATTTT.

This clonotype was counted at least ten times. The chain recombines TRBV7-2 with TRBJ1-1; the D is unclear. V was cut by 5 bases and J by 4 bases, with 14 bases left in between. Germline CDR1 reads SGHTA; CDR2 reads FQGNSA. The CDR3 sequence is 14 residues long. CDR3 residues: CASSLVGIPTEAFF. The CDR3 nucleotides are TGTGCCAGCAGCCTCGTCGGGATACCCACTGAAGCTTTCTTT. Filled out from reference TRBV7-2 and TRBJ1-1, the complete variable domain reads GAGVSQSPSNKVTEKGKDVELRCDPISGHTALYWYRQSLGQGLEFLIYFQGNSAPDKSGLPSDRFSAERTGGSVSTLTIQRTQQEDSAVYLCASSLVGIPTEAFFGQGTRLTVV.

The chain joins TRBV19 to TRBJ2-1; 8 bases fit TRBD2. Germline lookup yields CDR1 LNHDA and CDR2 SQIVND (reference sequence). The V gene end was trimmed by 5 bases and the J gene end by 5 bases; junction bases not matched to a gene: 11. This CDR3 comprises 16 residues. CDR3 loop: CASSPGTRNDHNEQFF. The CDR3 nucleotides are TGTGCCAGTAGTCCCGGGACTAGGAACGATCACAATGAGCAGTTCTTC.

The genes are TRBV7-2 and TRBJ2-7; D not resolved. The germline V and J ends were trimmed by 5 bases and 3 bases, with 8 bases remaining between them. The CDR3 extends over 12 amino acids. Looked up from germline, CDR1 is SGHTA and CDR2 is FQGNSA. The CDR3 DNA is TGTGCCAGCAGCCCCGGATACTACGAGCAGTACTTC. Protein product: CASSPGYYEQYF.

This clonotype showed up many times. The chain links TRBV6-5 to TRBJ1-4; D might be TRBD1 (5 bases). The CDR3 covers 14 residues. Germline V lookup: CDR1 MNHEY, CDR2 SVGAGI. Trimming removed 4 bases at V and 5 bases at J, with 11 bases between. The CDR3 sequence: CASSFGTENEKLFF. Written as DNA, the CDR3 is TGTGCCAGCAGTTTCGGGACGGAGAATGAAAAACTGTTTTTT.

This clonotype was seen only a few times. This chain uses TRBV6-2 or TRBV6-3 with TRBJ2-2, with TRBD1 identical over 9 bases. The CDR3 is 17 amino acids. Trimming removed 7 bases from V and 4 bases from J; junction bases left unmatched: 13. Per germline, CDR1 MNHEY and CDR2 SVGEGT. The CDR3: CASTTPGTGRSTGELFF. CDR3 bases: TGTGCCAGCACAACGCCCGGGACAGGGAGGTCCACCGGGGAGCTGTTTTTT.

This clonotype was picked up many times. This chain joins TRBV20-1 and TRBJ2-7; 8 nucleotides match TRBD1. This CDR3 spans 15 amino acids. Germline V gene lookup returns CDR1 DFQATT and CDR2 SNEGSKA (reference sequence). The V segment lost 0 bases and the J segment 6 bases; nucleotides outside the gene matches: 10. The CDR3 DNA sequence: TGCAGTGCTAGAGATGGGCAGGGGGCGGCAAGCGAGCAGTACTTC. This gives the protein CSARDGQGAASEQYF.

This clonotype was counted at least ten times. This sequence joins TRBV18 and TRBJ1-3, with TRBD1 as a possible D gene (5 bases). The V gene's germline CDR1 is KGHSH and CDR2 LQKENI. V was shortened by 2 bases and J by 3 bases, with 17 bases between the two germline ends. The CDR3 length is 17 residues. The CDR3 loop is CASSPGTTGTYGNTIYF. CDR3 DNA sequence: TGTGCCAGCTCACCAGGAACAACCGGGACCTATGGAAACACCATATATTTT.

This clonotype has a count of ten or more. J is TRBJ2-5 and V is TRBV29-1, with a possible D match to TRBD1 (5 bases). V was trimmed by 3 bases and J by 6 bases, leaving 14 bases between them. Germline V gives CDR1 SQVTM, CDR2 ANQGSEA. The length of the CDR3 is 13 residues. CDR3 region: CSVEGRLGQTQYF. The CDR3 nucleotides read TGCAGCGTTGAGGGGCGGCTAGGGCAGACCCAGTACTTC.

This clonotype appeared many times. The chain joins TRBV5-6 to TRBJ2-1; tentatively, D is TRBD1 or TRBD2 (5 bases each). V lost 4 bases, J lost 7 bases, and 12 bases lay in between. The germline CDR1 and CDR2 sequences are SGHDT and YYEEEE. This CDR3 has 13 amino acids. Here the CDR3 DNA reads TGTGCCAGCAGCCCCCGGGGCCTGAATGAGCAGTTCTTC. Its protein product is CASSPRGLNEQFF. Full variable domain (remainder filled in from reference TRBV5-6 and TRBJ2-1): DAGVTQSPTHLIKTRGQQVTLRCSPKSGHDTVSWYQQALGQGPQFIFQYYEEEERQRGNFPDRFSGHQFPNYSSELNVNALLLGDSALYLCASSPRGLNEQFFGPGTRLTVL.

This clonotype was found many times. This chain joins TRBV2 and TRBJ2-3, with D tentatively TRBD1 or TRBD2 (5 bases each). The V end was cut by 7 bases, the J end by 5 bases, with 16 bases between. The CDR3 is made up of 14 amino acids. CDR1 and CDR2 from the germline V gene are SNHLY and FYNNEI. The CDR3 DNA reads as TGTGCCAGCACTCGAGGGGCGAGGGGAGATACGCAGTATTTT. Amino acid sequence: CASTRGARGDTQYF.

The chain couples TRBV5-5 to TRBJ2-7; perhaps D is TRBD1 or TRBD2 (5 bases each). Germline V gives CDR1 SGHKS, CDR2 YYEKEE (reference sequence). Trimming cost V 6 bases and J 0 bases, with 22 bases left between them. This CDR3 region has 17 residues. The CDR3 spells CASIPRGEGLFSYEQYF. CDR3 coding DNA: TGTGCCAGCATCCCCCGCGGCGAGGGGCTCTTCTCCTACGAGCAGTACTTC.

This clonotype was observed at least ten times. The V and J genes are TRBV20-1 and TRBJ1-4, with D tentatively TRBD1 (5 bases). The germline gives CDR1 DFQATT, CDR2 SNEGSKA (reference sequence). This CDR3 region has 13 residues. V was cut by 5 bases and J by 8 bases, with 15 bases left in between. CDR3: CSARAPSGEKLFF. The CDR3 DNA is TGCAGTGCTCGGGCCCCCTCAGGGGAAAAACTGTTTTTT.

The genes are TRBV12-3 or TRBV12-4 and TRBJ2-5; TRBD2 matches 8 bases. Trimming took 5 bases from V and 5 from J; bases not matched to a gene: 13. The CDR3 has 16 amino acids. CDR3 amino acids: CASSPGTRFLSETQYF. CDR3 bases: TGTGCCAGCAGTCCCGGGACTAGGTTTCTGTCGGAGACCCAGTACTTC.

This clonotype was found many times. The CDR3 DNA follows: TGTGCCAGTAGTATGGATCCGGGACAGGGGTTTCTGAGGGAGAACTCCTACAATGAGCAGTTCTTC. Residues: CASSMDPGQGFLRENSYNEQFF. This chain links TRBV19 with TRBJ2-1, with 10 bases matching TRBD1. This CDR3 spans 22 amino acids. J was trimmed by 0 bases and V by 3 bases; bases with no gene match: 20. Germline CDR1 reads LNHDA; CDR2 reads SQIVND (reference sequence). The complete variable domain, with remaining parts taken from reference TRBV19 and TRBJ2-1, reads DGGITQSPKYLFRKEGQNVTLSCEQNLNHDAMYWYRQDPGQGLRLIYYSQIVNDFQKGDIAEGYSVSREKKESFPLTVTSAQKNPTAFYLCASSMDPGQGFLRENSYNEQFFGPGTRLTVL.

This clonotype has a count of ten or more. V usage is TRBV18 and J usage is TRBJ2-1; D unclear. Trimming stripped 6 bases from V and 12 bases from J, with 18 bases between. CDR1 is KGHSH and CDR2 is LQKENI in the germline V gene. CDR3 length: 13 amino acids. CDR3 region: CASSPDKIIMQFF. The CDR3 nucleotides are TGTGCCAGCTCTCCCGACAAGATCATAATGCAGTTCTTC. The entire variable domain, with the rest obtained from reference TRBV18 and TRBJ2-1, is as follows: NAGVMQNPRHLVRRRGQEARLRCSPMKGHSHVYWYRQLPEEGLKFMVYLQKENIIDESGMPKERFSAEFPKEGPSILRIQQVVRGDSAAYFCASSPDKIIMQFFGPGTRLTVL.

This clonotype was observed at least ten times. The CDR3: CASSYQQRAFF. CDR3 coding DNA: TGTGCCAGCAGTTACCAGCAGCGAGCTTTCTTT. V usage is TRBV6-5 and J usage is TRBJ1-1; D call uncertain. Germline CDR1 MNHEY, CDR2 SVGAGI. This CDR3 is built from 11 residues. Trimming shortened V by 2 bases and J by 10 bases, and 8 bases separated the two germline ends.